Following are 32 T cell receptor beta chains from one sample sequenced in a study of CD8+ T cells in alopecia areata. RNA was extracted and reverse transcribed into cDNA as the sequencing template. The table came from immunoSEQ multiplex PCR; TCRdb's copy has only in-frame clones and leaves some out. Of about 190,000 clones listed, about three fifths are singletons. Regarding treatment: oral pan-JAK inhibitor, 5-10 mg twice daily. The sample in question was CD4+ T cells sorted from blood, obtained at week 4, from a patient treated with tofacitinib. These receptors were taken from a human donor with alopecia areata.

V usage is TRBV5-1 and J usage is TRBJ2-1, with 11 bases aligning to TRBD2. This CDR3 has 17 amino acids. CDR1 is SGHRS, CDR2 YFSETQ, per germline. The junction had 7 bases not matched to a gene; V was cut back by 0 bases and J by 5 bases. As DNA, the CDR3 is TGCGCCAGCAGCTTGGGCGGCCTAGCGGGAGGCAACAATGAGCAGTTCTTC. It codes for CASSLGGLAGGNNEQFF.

A few counts support this clone. The chain joins TRBV7-8 to TRBJ2-3, with 9 nucleotides matching TRBD2. Germline V CDR1 and CDR2: SGHVS, FQNEAQ. With 5 bases clipped from V and 6 bases from J, the junction kept 6 bases outside the gene matches. CDR3 length equals 14 residues. The CDR3 DNA reads TGTGCCAGCAGCCCGACGAGCGGGAGGGATACGCAGTATTTT. This sequence encodes CASSPTSGRDTQYF.

This clone was seen a single time. The chain employs TRBV30 and TRBJ1-5, with D hard to call. Germline V lookup: CDR1 GTSNPN, CDR2 SVGIG (reference sequence). V gave up 3 bases and J gave up 0 bases, with 9 bases separating them. There are 14 residues in the CDR3. Written as DNA, the CDR3 is TGTGCCTGGAGCAACAGACATAGCAATCAGCCCCAGCATTTT. Protein sequence: CAWSNRHSNQPQHF.

This clone has more than one count but fewer than ten. In DNA form, the CDR3 reads TGCAGCGTTGAAGATCGGCTAGCGGGAGGGAGCTCCTACAATGAGCAGTTCTTC. This translates into CSVEDRLAGGSSYNEQFF. The rearrangement uses TRBV29-1 and TRBJ2-1; TRBD2 matches 12 bases. The CDR3 loop spans 18 amino acids. Looked up from germline, CDR1 is SQVTM and CDR2 is ANQGSEA. Trimming cost V 0 bases and J 0 bases; bases outside gene matches: 6.

The chain couples TRBV5-1 to TRBJ2-5, with 9 bases that match TRBD2. Germline V gene sequence: CDR1 SGHRS, CDR2 YFSETQ. The CDR3 covers 14 residues. Losses at the gene ends were 2 bases for V and 12 bases for J; bases not matched to a gene: 11. Here the CDR3 DNA reads TGCGCCAGCAGCTTAATAGCGGGAGCTCGTATGGAGTACTTC. Its protein is CASSLIAGARMEYF.

This clone was seen more than once but under ten times. Additional DNA sequences in this sample encode the identical CDR3. The chain joins TRBV30 to TRBJ2-5; D is undetermined. V was cut by 0 bases and J by 2 bases, with 1 base left in between. The CDR3 runs 11 residues. Germline lookup yields CDR1 GTSNPN and CDR2 SVGIG (reference sequence). CDR3 in amino acids: CAWSVQETQYF. CDR3 coding DNA: TGTGCCTGGAGTGTACAAGAGACCCAGTACTTC.

Only a few counts were recorded for this clone. The chain has TRBV7-8 and TRBJ2-7; D gene uncertain. V was pared by 3 bases and J by 0 bases, with 3 bases between. The germline V gene has CDR1 SGHVS and CDR2 FQNEAQ. This CDR3 has 12 residues. In DNA, the CDR3 is TGTGCCAGCAGCTTTTCCTCCTACGAGCAGTACTTC. Translating gives CASSFSSYEQYF.

The V and J genes are TRBV4-1 and TRBJ2-4, with D perhaps matching TRBD2 (5 bases). V dropped 0 bases and J dropped 9 bases, with 15 bases sitting between them. CDR1 and CDR2 from the germline V gene are MGHRA and YSYEKL. This CDR3 contains 15 residues. CDR3 amino acids: CASSQDHRSGSIQYF. The CDR3 nucleotides are TGCGCCAGCAGCCAAGATCACCGGTCGGGGTCCATTCAGTACTTC.

The chain couples TRBV7-2 to TRBJ1-4; 7 nucleotides align to TRBD1. Germline V gene sequence: CDR1 SGHTA, CDR2 FQGNSA. This CDR3 is 15 amino acids long. Unmatched junction bases numbered 6, after V lost 4 bases and J lost 4 bases. Written as DNA, the CDR3 is TGTGCCAGCAGCTCCGGGGACAGCTTTAATGAAAAACTGTTTTTT. The encoded protein is CASSSGDSFNEKLFF.

The J gene is TRBJ2-2, the V gene TRBV30, with D possibly called TRBD1 or TRBD2 (5 bases each). CDR1 and CDR2 (germline): GTSNPN, SVGIG (reference sequence). The CDR3 runs to 11 residues. The CDR3, as DNA: TGTGCAGGGGCGGGTGTCGGGGAGCTGTTTTTT. This gives the protein CAGAGVGELFF.

This chain joins TRBV6-5 and TRBJ2-7, with 9 nucleotides matching TRBD1. The J segment lost 2 bases and the V segment lost 6 bases, leaving 5 bases of the junction unmatched. CDR3 length: 14 residues. Germline CDR1 is MNHEY and CDR2 is SVGAGI. The CDR3 spells CASRGRDRAYEQYF. CDR3 in DNA: TGTGCCAGCAGGGGGAGGGACAGGGCCTACGAGCAGTACTTC.

This clone was observed a single time. As DNA, the CDR3 is TGTGCCTGGAAAAGGACTAGCGGGGTCAATGAGCAGTTCTTC. Protein sequence: CAWKRTSGVNEQFF. V gene TRBV30 combines with J gene TRBJ2-1; TRBD2 matches 12 bases. V was pared by 4 bases and J by 6 bases, with 4 bases of the junction left unmatched. The CDR3 covers 14 residues. Germline V lookup: CDR1 GTSNPN, CDR2 SVGIG (reference sequence). Full variable domain (rest looked up from reference TRBV30 and TRBJ2-1): SQTIHQWPATLVQPVGSPLSLECTVEGTSNPNLYWYRQAAGRGLQLLFYSVGIGQISSEVPQNLSASRPQDRQFILSSKKLLLSDSGFYLCAWKRTSGVNEQFFGPGTRLTVL.

The chain carries TRBV29-1 and TRBJ2-4; TRBD1 matches 7 bases. This CDR3 is 16 amino acids long. Unmatched junction bases numbered 12, after V lost 4 bases and J lost 3 bases. Germline loops: CDR1 SQVTM, CDR2 ANQGSEA. This CDR3 reads CSVVFNQGVSKNIQYF. The CDR3 DNA reads as TGCAGCGTTGTCTTTAATCAGGGGGTTAGCAAAAACATTCAGTACTTC. Full variable domain (outside the CDR3, taken from reference TRBV29-1 and TRBJ2-4): SAVISQKPSRDICQRGTSLTIQCQVDSQVTMMFWYRQQPGQSLTLIATANQGSEATYESGFVIDKFPISRPNLTFSTLTVSNMSPEDSSIYLCSVVFNQGVSKNIQYFGAGTRLSVL.

The genes are TRBV7-2 and TRBJ1-2; 8 nucleotides align to TRBD1. The V gene's germline CDR1 is SGHTA and CDR2 FQGNSA. The CDR3 sequence is 12 residues long. Trimming cost V 8 bases and J 7 bases; bases outside gene matches: 6. The CDR3 here is CASGKDRGGYTF. DNA for the CDR3: TGTGCCAGCGGCAAAGACAGGGGTGGCTACACCTTC.

The V call is TRBV30, the J call TRBJ2-1; D is ambiguous. Germline CDR1 and CDR2: GTSNPN and SVGIG (reference sequence). V dropped 4 bases and J dropped 7 bases, with 11 bases sitting between them. CDR3 length: 12 residues. The CDR3 is CAWNRRPNEQFF. As DNA, the CDR3 is TGTGCCTGGAACAGAAGACCGAATGAGCAGTTCTTC.

V usage is TRBV7-9 and J usage is TRBJ2-5; D remains ambiguous. The CDR3 has 12 amino acids. V shed 1 base and J shed 7 bases, with 7 bases lying between them. The V gene's germline CDR1 is SEHNR and CDR2 FQNEAQ (reference sequence). The CDR3 protein is CASSLDWTTQYF. In DNA form, the CDR3 reads TGTGCCAGCAGCTTAGATTGGACGACCCAGTACTTC.

The rearrangement uses TRBV6-4 and TRBJ1-2; D gene ambiguous. The ends were cut back, 4 bases at V and 8 bases at J, with 5 bases in the middle. CDR1 and CDR2 (germline): MRHNA, SNTAGT. The length of the CDR3 is 10 residues. For the CDR3, the DNA is TGTGCCAGCAGTGTTCGGGGCTACACCTTC. This translates into CASSVRGYTF.

This clone occurred once. The rearrangement uses TRBV5-1 and TRBJ2-7; TRBD2 matches at 10 bases. CDR1 and CDR2 from the germline V gene are SGHRS and YFSETQ. This CDR3 contains 16 residues. J was trimmed by 4 bases and V by 4 bases; bases with no gene match: 11. For the CDR3, the DNA is TGCGCCAGCAGCCCAGGCCTAGCGGGAGTCTCATACGAGCAGTACTTC. Its protein product is CASSPGLAGVSYEQYF.

This clone occurred a few times. The chain is built from TRBV10-3 and TRBJ2-7; no clear D gene. Germline CDR1 and CDR2: ENHRY and SYGVKD. The CDR3 extends over 12 amino acids. Trimming cost V 8 bases and J 2 bases, with 10 bases left between them. The CDR3 bases are TGTGCCATCCAACAGAATACCTACGAGCAGTACTTC. As protein: CAIQQNTYEQYF.

V is TRBV7-2 and J is TRBJ2-1; maybe TRBD1 (5 bases). The length of the CDR3 is 12 residues. Germline V gene data show CDR1 as SGHTA and CDR2 as FQGNSA. Trimming removed 5 bases from V and 10 bases from J, with 12 bases in between. As DNA, the CDR3 is TGTGCCAGCAGCCCCCCAGGACAAGAGCAGTTCTTC. Translating it yields CASSPPGQEQFF.

In this sample, this clone turned up a few times. CDR3 sequence reads: CSVATQGGTEAFF. In nucleotides, the CDR3 is TGCAGCGTCGCTACCCAGGGAGGCACTGAAGCTTTCTTT. The rearrangement uses TRBV29-1 and TRBJ1-1; possibly TRBD1 for D (5 bases). The CDR3 contains 13 residues. V lost 6 bases, J lost 4 bases, and 15 bases lay in between. CDR1 SQVTM and CDR2 ANQGSEA come from the germline V gene.

This chain connects TRBV28 to TRBJ2-1; D possibly corresponds to TRBD2 (7 bases). Germline values: CDR1 MDHEN, CDR2 SYDVKM. The V end lost 8 bases, the J end lost 8 bases, and 13 bases lay between the germline ends. This CDR3 comprises 12 residues. CDR3 loop: CASGGGLDEQFF. DNA of the CDR3: TGTGCCAGCGGGGGGGGCTTGGATGAGCAGTTCTTC. Filled out from reference TRBV28 and TRBJ2-1, the complete variable domain reads DVKVTQSSRYLVKRTGEKVFLECVQDMDHENMFWYRQDPGLGLRLIYFSYDVKMKEKGDIPEGYSVSREKKERFSLILESASTNQTSMYLCASGGGLDEQFFGPGTRLTVL.

The chain uses TRBV4-1 and TRBJ1-5; no clear D. Trimming removed 0 bases from V and 6 bases from J, with 9 bases in between. The CDR3 length is 14 residues. Germline V gives CDR1 MGHRA, CDR2 YSYEKL. The CDR3 DNA follows: TGCGCCAGCAGCCAAGATGGGCGAAGTCAGCCCCAGCATTTT. This encodes CASSQDGRSQPQHF.

The chain combines TRBV11-2 with TRBJ1-2, with D possibly TRBD1 on 5 matching bases. Looked up from germline, CDR1 is SGHAT and CDR2 is FQNNGV. Trimming stripped 5 bases from V and 12 bases from J, with 13 bases between. The CDR3 spans 11 residues. CDR3 in amino acids: CASSQGAYNTF. CDR3 coding DNA: TGTGCCAGCAGCCAAGGGGCCTATAACACCTTC.

This chain uses TRBV29-1 with TRBJ2-7; unclear D gene. The ends were cut back, 4 bases at V and 1 base at J, with 8 bases in the middle. This CDR3 contains 12 residues. CDR1 is SQVTM, CDR2 ANQGSEA, per germline. CDR3 coding DNA: TGCAGCGTTGCGAGCCGGTCCTACGAGCAGTACTTC. Protein product: CSVASRSYEQYF.

The V and J genes are TRBV19 and TRBJ1-5; TRBD1 is a possible D gene (5 bases). Per germline, CDR1 LNHDA and CDR2 SQIVND (reference sequence). Trimming cost V 1 base and J 1 base, with 11 bases left between them. This CDR3 contains 16 residues. The CDR3, as DNA: TGTGCCAGTAGTATAGGAATCCAGGGAAGCAATCAGCCCCAGCATTTT. Its translation is CASSIGIQGSNQPQHF.

V and J are TRBV5-6 and TRBJ2-4; D is perhaps TRBD2 (5 bases). Between the trimmed V and J ends, which lost 7 bases and 0 bases, there was a span of 17 bases. The V gene's germline CDR1 is SGHDT and CDR2 YYEEEE. This CDR3 comprises 16 residues. In nucleotides, the CDR3 is TGTGCCAGCCGGAGGTTGGCGGAACTAGCCAAAAACATTCAGTACTTC. Its translation is CASRRLAELAKNIQYF.

CDR3 protein: CASSYRGRLNGYTF. For the CDR3, the DNA is TGTGCCAGCAGTTATCGGGGACGACTCAATGGCTACACCTTC. J is TRBJ1-2 and V is TRBV28, with a tentative D call TRBD1 (5 bases). V was clipped by 4 bases and J by 6 bases, with 15 bases between them. Per the germline V gene, CDR1 is MDHEN and CDR2 is SYDVKM. The CDR3 contains 14 residues.

The gene calls are TRBV4-1 and TRBJ1-1; tentative D call: TRBD1 (5 bases). This CDR3 contains 15 residues. Germline-derived CDR1 and CDR2 are MGHRA and YSYEKL. With 2 bases removed from V and 5 bases from J, the gap between germline ends came to 15 bases. CDR3 DNA: TGCGCCAGCAGCCAAAACCCAGGGATAGGGACTGAAGCTTTCTTT. Translation: CASSQNPGIGTEAFF.

The chain carries TRBV7-2 and TRBJ2-6, with D possibly being TRBD2 (5 bases). V was shortened by 3 bases and J by 0 bases, with 18 bases between the two germline ends. Germline loops: CDR1 SGHTA, CDR2 FQGNSA. CDR3 length: 19 residues. Written as DNA, the CDR3 is TGTGCCAGCAGCTTGCGGGTTAACGGGTTTAGCTCTGGGGCCAACGTCCTGACTTTC. This encodes CASSLRVNGFSSGANVLTF.

The chain couples TRBV29-1 to TRBJ2-1, with 13 positions matching TRBD2. The CDR3 extends over 15 amino acids. V lost 6 bases to trimming and J lost 7 bases; unmatched junction nucleotides: 9. CDR1 and CDR2 from the germline V gene are SQVTM and ANQGSEA. The CDR3 DNA sequence: TGCAGCGTCTGGACTAGCGGGAGCAGGATGAATGAGCAGTTCTTC. This translates into CSVWTSGSRMNEQFF.

This chain connects TRBV2 to TRBJ1-2; D not resolved. Germline V gene lookup returns CDR1 SNHLY and CDR2 FYNNEI. The CDR3 covers 14 residues. V dropped 2 bases and J dropped 5 bases, with 12 bases sitting between them. The CDR3 coding sequence is TGTGCCAGCAGTGAAAGGCAGACCCGGTATGGCTACACCTTC. Its protein product is CASSERQTRYGYTF.